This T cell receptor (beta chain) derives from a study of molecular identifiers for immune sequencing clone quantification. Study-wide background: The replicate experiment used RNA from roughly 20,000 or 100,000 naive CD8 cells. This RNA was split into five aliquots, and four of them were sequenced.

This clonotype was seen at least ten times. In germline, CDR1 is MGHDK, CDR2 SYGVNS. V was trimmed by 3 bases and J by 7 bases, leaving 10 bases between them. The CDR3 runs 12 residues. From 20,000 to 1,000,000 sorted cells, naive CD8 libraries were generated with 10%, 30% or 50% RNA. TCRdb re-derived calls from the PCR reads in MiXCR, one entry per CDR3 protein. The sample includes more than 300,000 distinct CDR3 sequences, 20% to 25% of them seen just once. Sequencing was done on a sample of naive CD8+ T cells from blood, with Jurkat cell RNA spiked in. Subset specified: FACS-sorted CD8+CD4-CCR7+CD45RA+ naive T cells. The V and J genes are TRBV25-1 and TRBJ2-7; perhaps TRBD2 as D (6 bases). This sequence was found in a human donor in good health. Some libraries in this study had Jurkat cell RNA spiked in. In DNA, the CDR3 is TGTGCCAGCAGTGAGACGGGGGTAGAGCAGTACTTC. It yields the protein CASSETGVEQYF.